This T cell receptor beta chain was profiled in a study of regulatory T cells in long-lasting Graves disease. To make TCR beta libraries, researchers used iRepertoire HTBI primers and Arm-PCR of CDR3 regions. TCRdb recomputed calls from the multiplex PCR reads with MiXCR, one row per CDR3 protein. The table has about 470,000 distinct CDR3 sequences, under 25% seen once. Time point defined: persistent/refractory GD, antithyroid drugs over 5 years with positive TRAb. RNA extracted from PBMCs served as the sequencing template. There are many counts of this clonotype. The germline V gene has CDR1 SNHLY and CDR2 FYNNEI. Trimming removed 6 bases from V and 2 bases from J, with 10 bases in between. The length of the CDR3 is 14 residues.

The sample here was peripheral blood mononuclear cells (PBMCs), taken when the disease was refractory, from a patient treated with antithyroid drugs. This receptor was taken from a female donor with Graves disease. V gene TRBV2 combines with J gene TRBJ1-4; D not certain. CDR3 sequence (DNA): TGTGCCAGCAGGACGGACGTCACTAATGAAAAACTGTTTTTT. Its protein product is CASRTDVTNEKLFF. Using reference TRBV2 and TRBJ1-4 for the parts outside the CDR3, the full variable domain is EPEVTQTPSHQVTQMGQEVILRCVPISNHLYFYWYRQILGQKVEFLVSFYNNEISEKSEIFDDQFSVERPDGSNFTLKIRSTKLEDSAMYFCASRTDVTNEKLFFGSGTQLSVL.